Shown below are 10 T cell receptor beta chains from a single sample sequenced in a study of T and B cells in COVID-19 patients. TRB rearrangements were amplified by multiplex PCR with BIOMED2 TRB-A/B primers. TCRdb re-derived calls from the multiplex PCR reads in MiXCR, one entry per CDR3 protein. The sample includes 4,500 or so distinct CDR3 sequences, over 25% of them seen just once. Blood genomic DNA input for TRB amplification was 250-500 ng. The sequenced material came from blood. The receptors were sampled from a human donor with active COVID-19.

The rearrangement links TRBV7-2 to TRBJ2-1; D is unresolved. The CDR3 contains 14 residues. The V end was cut by 8 bases, the J end by 3 bases, with 14 bases between. Germline CDR1 reads SGHTA; CDR2 reads FQGNSA. The CDR3 region has the DNA TGTGCCAGCCGCAGTCAAACCCGCTACAATGAGCAGTTCTTC. This codes for CASRSQTRYNEQFF.

V usage is TRBV6-2 or TRBV6-3 and J usage is TRBJ1-5, with TRBD1 as a possible D gene (6 bases). Trimming left V 3 bases short and J 4 bases short, with 13 bases between. The CDR3 sequence is 15 residues long. The germline V gene has CDR1 MNHEY and CDR2 SVGEGT. The CDR3 protein is CASSYSKTGNQPQHF. The CDR3 nucleotides read TGTGCCAGCAGTTATTCAAAGACAGGAAATCAGCCCCAGCATTTT.

The chain uses TRBV20-1 and TRBJ2-1; 12 positions match TRBD2. The germline CDR1 and CDR2 sequences are DFQATT and SNEGSKA (reference sequence). V shed 6 bases and J 7 bases; nucleotides not matched to a gene: 22. CDR3 length: 19 amino acids. The CDR3 bases are TGCAGTGCACTACCCGTGAGGCTAGCGGGAGGGAGAATCGTGAATGAGCAGTTCTTC. It codes for CSALPVRLAGGRIVNEQFF.

In regard to this clonotype: One junction end does not reproduce the germline sequence, and a read error may be involved. CDR3 sequence (DNA): TGTGCCGGCAGGACAGCCGCTAACTATGGCTACACCTTC. This gives the protein CAGRTAANYGYTF. The genes are TRBV7-2 and TRBJ1-2; maybe TRBD1 (6 bases). Germline V lookup: CDR1 SGHTA, CDR2 FQGNSA. This CDR3 comprises 13 residues. Filled out from reference TRBV7-2 and TRBJ1-2, the complete variable domain reads GAGVSQSPSNKVTEKGKDVELRCDPISGHTALYWYRQSLGQGLEFLIYFQGNSAPDKSGLPSDRFSAERTGGSVSTLTIQRTQQEDSAVYLCAGRTAANYGYTFGSGTRLTVV.

This clonotype is termed medium-sized. V and J are TRBV19 and TRBJ2-7; the match to TRBD2 covers 11 bases. The germline V gene has CDR1 LNHDA and CDR2 SQIVND (reference sequence). This CDR3 has 18 residues. The ends lost 4 bases at V and 0 bases at J; junction bases unmatched: 11. CDR3 amino acids: CASSRLAGTSGGSYEQYF. CDR3 nucleotide sequence: TGTGCCAGTAGTAGGTTAGCGGGGACTAGCGGAGGCTCCTACGAGCAGTACTTC.

This clonotype was picked up a small number of times. The chain uses TRBV6-1 and TRBJ1-5; TRBD1 is a possible D gene (6 bases). The CDR3 is made up of 13 amino acids. Germline CDR1 MNHNS, CDR2 SASEGT. With 8 bases removed from V and 6 bases from J, the gap between germline ends came to 14 bases. The CDR3 DNA reads TGTGCCAGCGAACAGGGATCGTTTCAGCCCCAGCATTTT. It translates to CASEQGSFQPQHF.

Relative to its sample, this clonotype is medium-sized. The rearrangement links TRBV5-4 to TRBJ2-7; D gene ambiguous. The V end was cut by 4 bases, the J end by 2 bases, with 10 bases between. Germline values: CDR1 SGHNT, CDR2 YYREEE (reference sequence). This CDR3 spans 13 amino acids. CDR3 amino acids: CASSPGQTYEQYF. Written as DNA, the CDR3 is TGTGCCAGCAGCCCCGGGCAGACCTACGAGCAGTACTTC.

By share of the sample, this clonotype is medium-sized (0.01 to 0.1%). V and J are TRBV6-6 and TRBJ2-2, with TRBD2 identical over 12 bases. This CDR3 region has 19 residues. V gave up 6 bases and J gave up 0 bases; unmatched junction bases: 11. In germline, CDR1 is MNHNY, CDR2 SVGAGI (reference sequence). CDR3 nucleotide sequence: TGTGCCAGCAGCTCTCCGACTAGCGGGAGTAGTACGAACACCGGGGAGCTGTTTTTT. This sequence encodes CASSSPTSGSSTNTGELFF.

Judged by abundance, this clonotype is medium-sized. Mismatch with germline at one junction end may stem from a read error. The chain has TRBV18 and TRBJ2-3; D remains unclear. Germline V gene lookup returns CDR1 KGHSH and CDR2 LQKENI. The CDR3 consists of 16 residues. Here the CDR3 reads CASSPQTVSSTDTQYF. The CDR3 region has the DNA TGTGCCAGCTCGCCACAGACGGTGTCTAGCACAGATACGCAGTATTTT.

In this sample, this clonotype turned up once. The rearrangement links TRBV7-2 to TRBJ1-2, with TRBD1 matching over 8 bases. The CDR3 has 14 amino acids. V lost 4 bases and J lost 5; bases outside the gene matches: 6. Germline lookup yields CDR1 SGHTA and CDR2 FQGNSA. The CDR3 DNA sequence: TGTGCCAGCAGCTCGACAGGGGTCGGATATGGCTACACCTTC. Protein sequence: CASSSTGVGYGYTF.